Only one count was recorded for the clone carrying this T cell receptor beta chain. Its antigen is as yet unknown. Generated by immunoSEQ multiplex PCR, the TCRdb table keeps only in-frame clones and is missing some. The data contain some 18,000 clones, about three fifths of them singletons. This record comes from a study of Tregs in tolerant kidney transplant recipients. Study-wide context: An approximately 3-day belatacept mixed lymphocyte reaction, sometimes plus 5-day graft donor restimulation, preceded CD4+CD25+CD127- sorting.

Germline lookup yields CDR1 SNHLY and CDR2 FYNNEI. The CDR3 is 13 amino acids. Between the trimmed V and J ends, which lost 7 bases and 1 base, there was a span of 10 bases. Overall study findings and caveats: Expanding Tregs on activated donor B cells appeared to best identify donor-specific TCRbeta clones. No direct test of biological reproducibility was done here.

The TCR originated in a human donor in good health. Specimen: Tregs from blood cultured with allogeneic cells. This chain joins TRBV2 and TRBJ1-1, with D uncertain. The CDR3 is CASMVDQNTEAFF. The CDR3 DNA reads TGTGCCAGCATGGTGGACCAGAACACTGAAGCTTTCTTT.